This T cell receptor (beta chain) was sequenced in a study of PD-L1 blockade in urothelial cancer. Study-level information: Reported median T cell count for blood samples was around 140,000.

TCRdb's copy holds only in-frame clones and misses some; the assay was immunoSEQ multiplex PCR. The data show around 45,000 clones, with 88% seen just once and less than 15% held by the top ten. Overall study findings and caveats: Blood clones associated with the tumor expanded more at 3 weeks in durable-benefit patients.

On this clone: Its specificity is unknown.

V was clipped by 4 bases and J by 1 base, with 8 bases between them. The CDR3 is 14 amino acids. Germline values: CDR1 LGHNA, CDR2 YSLEER. Locally advanced or metastatic urothelial carcinoma affected the patients. Samples were collected from each patient before treatment and during treatment. Each patient gave between 1 and 8 of them in total. The rearrangement uses TRBV4-3 and TRBJ1-5; D is undetermined. This TCR was recovered from a woman aged 55-70 years with urothelial cancer. The source was PBMCs, collected around atezolizumab (anti-PD-L1) treatment. The CDR3 DNA is TGCGCCAGCAGCCTCAGACAAAGCAATCAGCCCCAGCATTTT. It codes for CASSLRQSNQPQHF.